Listed below are T cell receptor beta chains from one sample, sequenced in a study of T-cell reconstitution after alpha-beta-depleted transplantation in children. TCRdb used MiXCR to reprocess the PCR reads, holding one entry per CDR3 protein. The sample carries about 610,000 distinct CDR3 sequences, about 11% recorded once. The sample consisted of PBMCs from the stem cell graft donor, taken from the stem cell graft. The origin of the receptors is a human donor who donated a stem cell graft to a child with acute myeloid leukemia. Each CDR3 is given with its conserved first and last residue. A D gene is named only where the DNA matches it firmly. Some rows mark clone size as missing; the rest say once, few, many or name a class of expanded clone.

CASSQGTAATSDTQYF,TGTGCCAGCAGTCAAGGGACCGCCGCGACTTCAGATACGCAGTATTTT,.,TRBV6-1,few,16,TRBJ2-3
CASSKSVNTGELFF,TGTGCCAGCAGTAAGTCGGTGAACACCGGGGAGCTGTTTTTT,.,TRBV28,few,14,TRBJ2-2
CSARGGGISTDTQYF,TGCAGTGCTAGAGGAGGGGGTATCTCCACAGATACGCAGTATTTT,.,TRBV20-1,few,15,TRBJ2-3
CASSLTGDGILWTGKGYTF,TGTGCCAGCAGCTTGACGGGGGACGGCATCTTATGGACAGGGAAAGGCTACACCTTC,TRBD1,TRBV5-4,few,19,TRBJ1-2
CTSSSWLGSSSGRANEQFF,TGTACCAGCAGTTCGTGGTTAGGGTCCTCGAGCGGGAGGGCCAATGAGCAGTTCTTC,TRBD2,TRBV2,few,19,TRBJ2-1
CSADGTHTQYF,TGCAGTGCAGACGGGACTCATACGCAGTATTTT,.,TRBV20-1,few,11,TRBJ2-3
CASSYSTSSEQYF,TGTGCCAGCAGTTACTCTACTAGTAGCGAGCAGTACTTC,.,TRBV6-5,.,13,TRBJ2-7
CASRGGRNLNTEAFF,TGTGCCAGCAGAGGCGGACGAAACCTGAACACTGAAGCTTTCTTT,.,TRBV6-2/TRBV6-3,few,15,TRBJ1-1
CASSGQGFRTGELFF,TGTGCCAGCTCCGGACAGGGTTTCAGGACCGGGGAGCTGTTTTTT,TRBD1,TRBV18,.,15,TRBJ2-2
CARRSSESSAEQYF,TGTGCCAGACGCTCTAGCGAGTCATCGGCTGAGCAGTACTTC,.,TRBV14,.,14,TRBJ2-7
CSAHLSGLGSRGELFF,TGCAGTGCTCATCTCTCGGGACTAGGATCTAGGGGGGAGCTGTTTTTT,TRBD2,TRBV20-1,.,16,TRBJ2-2
CASSTEGQEGEAFF,TGTGCCAGCAGCACAGAAGGCCAGGAGGGAGAAGCTTTCTTT,.,TRBV7-9,few,14,TRBJ1-1
CSVWGLAGWTDTQYF,TGCAGCGTTTGGGGACTAGCGGGATGGACAGATACGCAGTATTTT,TRBD2,TRBV29-1,few,15,TRBJ2-3
CASSGLSSPFHNEQFF,TGTGCCAGCAGCGGCTTAAGCAGCCCGTTCCACAATGAGCAGTTCTTC,.,TRBV9,few,16,TRBJ2-1
CASSLGLRGGTQETQYF,TGTGCCAGCAGCCTCGGGCTGCGGGGCGGGACTCAAGAGACCCAGTACTTC,.,TRBV7-9,.,17,TRBJ2-5
CSVELGASATNEKLFF,TGCAGCGTTGAACTTGGGGCCAGCGCAACTAATGAAAAACTGTTTTTT,.,TRBV29-1,.,16,TRBJ1-4
CASSLSPWFGRREGSYEQYF,TGTGCCAGCAGTTTATCTCCATGGTTTGGAAGACGGGAGGGCAGCTACGAGCAGTACTTC,TRBD2,TRBV27,.,20,TRBJ2-7
CAISESAARNYGYTF,TGTGCCATCAGTGAGTCGGCCGCACGGAACTATGGCTACACCTTC,.,TRBV10-3,.,15,TRBJ1-2
CASSLIGNTGELFF,TGTGCCAGCAGTTTGATCGGGAACACCGGGGAGCTGTTTTTT,.,TRBV9,many,14,TRBJ2-2
CASGFDRDSANTGELFF,TGTGCCAGCGGCTTTGACAGGGACAGCGCGAACACCGGGGAGCTGTTTTTT,TRBD1,TRBV25-1,few,17,TRBJ2-2
CASSFDRRSGTQYF,TGTGCCAGCAGCTTCGACAGGCGATCGGGTACGCAGTATTTT,.,TRBV7-3,few,14,TRBJ2-3
CASSPRLAGARDTQYF,TGTGCCAGCAGCCCCCGACTAGCGGGAGCGAGAGATACGCAGTATTTT,TRBD2,TRBV9,many,16,TRBJ2-3
CSTDLTETQYF,TGCAGTACGGACCTAACGGAGACCCAGTACTTC,.,TRBV20-1,.,11,TRBJ2-5
CSARVGAIQETQYF,TGCAGTGCTAGAGTTGGGGCTATCCAAGAGACCCAGTACTTC,.,TRBV20-1,many,14,TRBJ2-5
CSVPPSGSLTDTQYF,TGCAGCGTCCCCCCTAGCGGGAGCTTAACAGATACGCAGTATTTT,TRBD2,TRBV29-1,.,15,TRBJ2-3
CAWTTGPYEQYF,TGTGCCTGGACAACCGGCCCTTACGAGCAGTACTTC,.,TRBV30,few,12,TRBJ2-7
CASSLDLDSNQPQHF,TGTGCCAGCAGCCTGGACCTAGATAGCAATCAGCCCCAGCATTTT,.,TRBV7-9,.,15,TRBJ1-5
CASSDSTSGRGWGEQFF,TGTGCCAGCAGTGACTCGACTAGCGGGAGGGGATGGGGTGAGCAGTTCTTC,TRBD2,TRBV6-4,many,17,TRBJ2-1
CASSREGATYNEQFF,TGTGCCAGCAGCCGAGAGGGGGCTACCTACAATGAGCAGTTCTTC,TRBD1,TRBV5-5,few,15,TRBJ2-1
CASSLRDYTGELFF,TGTGCCAGCTCTCTACGGGACTACACCGGGGAGCTGTTTTTT,.,TRBV12-3/TRBV12-4,.,14,TRBJ2-2
CSAVPGTRQETQYF,TGCAGTGCCGTACCGGGGACTAGACAAGAGACCCAGTACTTC,TRBD2,TRBV20-1,.,14,TRBJ2-5
CASSLIAGGPQETQYF,TGTGCCAGCAGTTTAATAGCGGGAGGGCCTCAGGAGACCCAGTACTTC,TRBD2,TRBV7-6,.,16,TRBJ2-5
CASSLDLGRGTDTQYF,TGTGCCAGCAGCTTAGATCTCGGGAGGGGCACAGATACGCAGTATTTT,TRBD2,TRBV11-3,few,16,TRBJ2-3
CASRGGNQETQYF,TGTGCCAGCAGGGGGGGAAACCAAGAGACCCAGTACTTC,.,TRBV7-2,few,13,TRBJ2-5
CASKYTGDHGYTF,TGTGCCAGCAAGTACACAGGGGACCATGGCTACACCTTC,TRBD1,TRBV12-3/TRBV12-4,few,13,TRBJ1-2
CAISFGADTQYF,TGTGCCATCAGTTTCGGGGCAGATACGCAGTATTTT,.,TRBV10-3,.,12,TRBJ2-3
CASSKTSGRIF,TGTGCCAGCAGTAAGACTAGCGGGAGGATCTTC,TRBD2,TRBV6-2/TRBV6-3,many,11,TRBJ2-1
CASQTGRTYEQYF,TGTGCCAGCCAGACAGGGAGGACCTACGAGCAGTACTTC,.,TRBV6-5,many,13,TRBJ2-7
CASSSVGTGPSGEQFF,TGTGCCAGCAGTTCAGTCGGGACAGGGCCATCTGGGGAGCAGTTCTTC,TRBD1,TRBV7-9,few,16,TRBJ2-1
CASSQASGPPSGELFF,TGTGCCAGCAGCCAGGCTAGCGGGCCCCCAAGCGGGGAGCTGTTTTTT,TRBD2,TRBV3-1,.,16,TRBJ2-2
CASSRSTGTGGNEQFF,TGCGCCAGCAGCCGTAGTACCGGGACAGGGGGCAATGAGCAGTTCTTC,TRBD1,TRBV4-3,many,16,TRBJ2-1
CATSDSGSYEQYF,TGTGCCACCAGTGATTCTGGGTCCTACGAGCAGTACTTC,.,TRBV24-1,.,13,TRBJ2-7
CASSLRRGGRMSEKLFF,TGTGCCAGCAGTTTACGAAGGGGGGGAAGGATGAGTGAAAAACTGTTTTTT,.,TRBV28,many,17,TRBJ1-4
CASRTTGSPNSPLHF,TGTGCCAGCAGGACGACAGGCTCCCCTAATTCACCCCTCCACTTT,.,TRBV6-1,many,15,TRBJ1-6
CASVLRDSSYEQYF,TGTGCCAGCGTGCTCCGGGACAGCTCCTACGAGCAGTACTTC,TRBD1,TRBV2,.,14,TRBJ2-7